This T cell receptor (beta chain) was recorded in a study of beta chain features in type 1 diabetes. Regarding the study as a whole: There was a moderate but significant shortening of TCRB CDR3s in all four CD4+ subsets of Type 1 diabetes patients. There was no resolution here of whether HLA type influences TCRB rearrangement. Although PCR might favor shorter templates, it would do so equally in patients and controls.

This clone turned up a few times. Its antigen is unidentified. Isolated RNA was reverse transcribed in full, so expressed TCRB transcripts were sequenced. An average roughly 3.3 million reads came from naive, central memory and regulatory T cell samples. Repertoires were generated with immunoSEQ multiplex PCR, while TCRdb's copy carries only in-frame clones and drops some. The sample contains about 700,000 clones, 13% of which appear only once. The source of this sequence is a man younger than 35 with type 1 diabetes. Sequencing used naive CD4+ T cells from blood.

DNA of the CDR3: TGTGCCAGCAGTGACGACAGGACTAATGAAAAACTGTTTTTT. Amino acid sequence: CASSDDRTNEKLFF. The rearrangement joins TRBV6-5 to TRBJ1-4, with D perhaps TRBD1 (6 bases). The CDR3 length is 14 residues. Germline values: CDR1 MNHEY, CDR2 SVGAGI. V was trimmed by 5 bases and J by 2 bases, leaving 9 bases between them.